Listed below are T cell receptor beta chains from one sample, sequenced in a study of T-cell reconstitution after alpha-beta-depleted transplantation in children. TCRdb reprocessed the PCR reads via MiXCR and lists one record per CDR3 protein. The sample contains fewer than 1 million distinct CDR3 sequences, approximately 15% of which appear only once. Sequences were derived from PBMCs, mostly from graft donor cells, sampled 360 days after TCRalphabeta/CD19-depleted stem cell transplant. The receptors here all came from a male patient younger than 18 who had a stem cell transplant for acute lymphoblastic leukemia, so the T cells may come from the graft donor. Each CDR3 is given with its conserved first and last residue. The D gene is left open where the match is weak.

d_call,j_call,v_call,cdr3_aa
-,TRBJ2-7,TRBV27,CASSFDGRFYEQYF
-,TRBJ1-3,TRBV6-1,CASKHERASGNTIYF
TRBD1,TRBJ2-1,TRBV25-1,CASSSPGTGGNEQFF
-,TRBJ1-2,TRBV18,CASSPSSDYCYTF
-,TRBJ2-5,TRBV7-6,CASSYRLEETQYF
TRBD2,TRBJ2-7,TRBV6-1,CASSPATSYYEQYF
TRBD2,TRBJ2-7,TRBV12-3/TRBV12-4,CASGGSGHYEQYF
-,TRBJ2-2,TRBV5-1,CASSYHPGDPGELFF
-,TRBJ1-2,TRBV6-6,CASTRGQSYGYTF
-,TRBJ2-3,TRBV2,CASNGRGGRGTDTQYF
-,TRBJ2-4,TRBV4-1,CASSQVGRAATKNIQYF
-,TRBJ1-4,TRBV19,CASSRLSGTYNEKLFF
TRBD2,TRBJ2-1,TRBV24-1,CATSLAGAVVGEQFF
TRBD2,TRBJ2-1,TRBV6-2/TRBV6-3,CASTAGVIEQFF
-,TRBJ2-1,TRBV5-1,CASSLELYRYNEQFF
-,TRBJ2-3,TRBV5-1,CASKEGNPDTQYF
-,TRBJ2-3,TRBV11-2,CASRVGYTDTQYF
-,TRBJ2-1,TRBV24-1,CATSDKNPHSSSYNEQFF
TRBD2,TRBJ2-7,TRBV11-2,CASSRYPGTRAFGYEQYF
-,TRBJ1-5,TRBV7-9,CASSPEGGQPQHF
-,TRBJ1-1,TRBV19,CASSIGGIEAFF
-,TRBJ2-1,TRBV12-3/TRBV12-4,CASSLATIQFF
-,TRBJ1-2,TRBV28,CASSFDRGNYGYTF
-,TRBJ2-1,TRBV5-6,CASSLPHFARYYNEQFF
-,TRBJ2-3,TRBV10-3,CAISAGDTQYF
-,TRBJ2-7,TRBV29-1,CSVEKGNPYEQYF
TRBD1,TRBJ2-7,TRBV15,CATSGGQGVSYEQYF
TRBD2,TRBJ2-3,TRBV5-1,CASSLAGSGRDSDTQYF
-,TRBJ2-1,TRBV6-1,CASSLTVLVYNEQFF
TRBD1,TRBJ2-7,TRBV27,CASMWGQGAYEQYF
-,TRBJ2-1,TRBV18,CASSVEISSYNEQFF
-,TRBJ2-4,TRBV24-1,CATSDPRGHTKNIQYF
TRBD1,TRBJ2-5,TRBV4-2,CASSHPTGDPLEETQYF
-,TRBJ2-6,TRBV7-9,CASSLRVSGANVLTF
TRBD1,TRBJ2-5,TRBV12-3/TRBV12-4,CASSWDRAQETQYF
-,TRBJ1-1,TRBV24-1,CATSDFLSNGAFF
-,TRBJ2-7,TRBV6-1,CAGKVTPLSYEQYF
TRBD1,TRBJ1-2,TRBV27,CASSSATGQLYGYTF
-,TRBJ2-3,TRBV4-1,CASSPQGARDTQYF
TRBD1,TRBJ2-7,TRBV27,CASSWGQAYEQYF
TRBD2,TRBJ2-5,TRBV6-1,CASAAGGQQETQYF
-,TRBJ2-2,TRBV7-9,CASSLRISGELFF
-,TRBJ2-3,TRBV4-1,CASSPDPVAPGTDTQYF
-,TRBJ2-5,TRBV5-6,CASSLRRGLRAETQYF
TRBD2,TRBJ2-1,TRBV5-1,CASSSPSGSPSNEQFF
-,TRBJ2-3,TRBV27,CASREHSTDTQYF
-,TRBJ1-1,TRBV7-9,CASSRLRGVNTEAFF
-,TRBJ1-6,TRBV20-1,CSARPTGRVNSPLHF